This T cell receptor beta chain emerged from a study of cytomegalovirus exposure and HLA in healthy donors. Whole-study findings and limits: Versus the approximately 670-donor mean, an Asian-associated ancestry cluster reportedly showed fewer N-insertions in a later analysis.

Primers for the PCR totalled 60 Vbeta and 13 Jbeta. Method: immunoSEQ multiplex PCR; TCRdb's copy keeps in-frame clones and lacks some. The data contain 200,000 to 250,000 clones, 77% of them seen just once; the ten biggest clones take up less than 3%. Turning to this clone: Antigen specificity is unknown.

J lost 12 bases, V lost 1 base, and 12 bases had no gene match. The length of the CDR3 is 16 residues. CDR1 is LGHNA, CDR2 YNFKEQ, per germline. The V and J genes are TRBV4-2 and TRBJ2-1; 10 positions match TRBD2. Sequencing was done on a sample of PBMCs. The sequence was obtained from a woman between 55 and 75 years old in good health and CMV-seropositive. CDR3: CASSQAEASGGVGQFF. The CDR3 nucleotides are TGTGCCAGCAGCCAAGCGGAGGCTAGCGGGGGTGTAGGGCAGTTCTTC.